This entry lists 4 T cell receptor beta chains sequenced from one sample in a study of blood T cell repertoires in COVID-19. Only in-frame clones appear in the TCRdb table, and some are missing; sequencing was by immunoSEQ multiplex PCR. The sample has about 200,000 clones; about 83% are singletons. Sample: PBMCs or T cells enriched from blood (not recorded which). The receptors come from a woman in her fifties or sixties who had been exposed to COVID-19.

The chain has TRBV21-1 and TRBJ1-3. TRBV21-1 is listed as a pseudogene. This CDR3 comprises 16 residues. CDR3 nucleotides: TGTGCCAGCAGCCGCCGCCCGGGGACTCTGGAAAACACCATATATTTT. It translates to CASSRRPGTLENTIYF.

V and J are TRBV4-3 and TRBJ1-3; the D gene is possibly TRBD1 (5 bases). Germline V gene sequence: CDR1 LGHNA, CDR2 YSLEER. V was shortened by 0 bases and J by 8 bases, with 14 bases between the two germline ends. This CDR3 is built from 15 residues. The CDR3 spells CASSQDWGGVDTIYF. The CDR3 DNA follows: TGCGCCAGCAGCCAAGATTGGGGGGGTGTGGACACCATATATTTT.

The chain couples TRBV29-1 to TRBJ2-7; D is uncertain. The V end was cut by 6 bases, the J end by 0 bases, with 12 bases between. CDR1 is SQVTM, CDR2 ANQGSEA, per germline. The length of the CDR3 is 13 residues. The CDR3 region is CSVLHYSSYEQYF. CDR3 bases: TGCAGCGTCCTACATTACAGCTCCTACGAGCAGTACTTC.

This clone has more than one count but fewer than ten. In DNA, the CDR3 is TGTGCCAGCAGCTTAGGGACAGGGGAGGGGGAGACCCAGTACTTC. Protein sequence: CASSLGTGEGETQYF. The genes are TRBV7-9 and TRBJ2-5, with 9 bases lining up with TRBD1. This CDR3 is built from 15 residues. Looked up from germline, CDR1 is SEHNR and CDR2 is FQNEAQ (reference sequence). V lost 1 base and J lost 5; bases outside the gene matches: 5.